What follows describes a single T cell receptor (beta chain). This entry belongs to a study of blood T cell repertoires in COVID-19. Study-level background: Sites across the United States, Italy and Spain contributed samples from acute and convalescent COVID-19. PBMCs, B-cell-depleted T cells, or T cells provided the cDNA or gDNA that made up the material.

In the authors' methods: By means of reference gene primer amplification, nucleated cell counts were estimated. Sequencing used immunoSEQ multiplex PCR; TCRdb keeps in-frame clones, though not all of them. V and J calls and clone size are as listed in that table; D and trimming were resolved from the DNA. The table lists roughly 300,000 clones, over 75% of them singletons. Germline CDR1 and CDR2: SGHVS and FQNEAQ. This CDR3 contains 13 residues. V was shortened by 6 bases and J by 4 bases, with 12 bases between the two germline ends. This TCR derives from a human donor in a cohort sampled during active COVID-19. The genes are TRBV7-8 and TRBJ1-2; D is possibly TRBD1 (6 bases). Sequenced: peripheral blood. The CDR3 bases are TGTGCCAGCAGAAAGACAGGCACCTATGGCTACACCTTC. This codes for CASRKTGTYGYTF.